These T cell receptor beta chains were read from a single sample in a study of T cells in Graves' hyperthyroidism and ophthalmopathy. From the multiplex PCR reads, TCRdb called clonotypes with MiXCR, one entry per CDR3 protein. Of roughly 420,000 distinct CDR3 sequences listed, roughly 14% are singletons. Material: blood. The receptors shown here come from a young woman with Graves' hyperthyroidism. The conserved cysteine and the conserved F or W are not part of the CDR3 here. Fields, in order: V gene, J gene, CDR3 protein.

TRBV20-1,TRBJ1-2,SARERADYGYT
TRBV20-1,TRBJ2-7,SASFRSEQY
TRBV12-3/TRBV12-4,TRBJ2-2,ASSLRPQNTGELF
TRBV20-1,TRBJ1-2,SARTPTGAGYT
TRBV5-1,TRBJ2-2,ASSLVAGPNTGELF
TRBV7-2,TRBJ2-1,ASSLSGSGMSSYNEQF
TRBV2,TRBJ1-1,ASRDTENTEAF
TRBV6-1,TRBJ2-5,ASSTIGGQETQY
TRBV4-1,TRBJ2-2,ASSPRGGPKGSGELF
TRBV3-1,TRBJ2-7,ASSRRPQGLSHEQY
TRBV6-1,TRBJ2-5,ASSYEKVRGTGETQY
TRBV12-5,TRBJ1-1,ASGLVYSTGDAF
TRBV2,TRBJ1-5,ASRDSHSNQPQH
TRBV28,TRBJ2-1,ASTSPGAYNEQF
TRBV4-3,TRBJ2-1,ASSQDPPAGGPGDSEQF
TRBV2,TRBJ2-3,ASSRNSVSSQLTDTQY
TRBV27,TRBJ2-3,ASTQTGYTDTQY
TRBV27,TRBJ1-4,ASSDYRGRSELF
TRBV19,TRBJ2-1,ASSLTTNSYNEQF
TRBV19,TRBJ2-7,ASSIGRTQEQY
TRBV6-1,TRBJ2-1,ASTRDYSPYNEQF
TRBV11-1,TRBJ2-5,ASSPTIRRETQY
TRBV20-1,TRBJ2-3,SAREASGGTTDTQY
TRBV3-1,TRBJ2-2,ASSQWGRGYTGELF
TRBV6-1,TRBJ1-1,ASSLDWDTEAF
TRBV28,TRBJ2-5,ASSPGPPRETQY
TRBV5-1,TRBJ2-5,ASSLGSGQLSQETQY
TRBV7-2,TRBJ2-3,ASSLVVLAGTDTQY
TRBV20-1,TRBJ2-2,SAASRTGAYTGELF
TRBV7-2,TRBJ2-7,ASSLELRTGHLAHEQY
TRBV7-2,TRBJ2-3,ASSPPGVGRDTQY
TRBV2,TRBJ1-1,ASSEWRRDTEAF
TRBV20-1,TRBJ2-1,SARGQPYNEQF
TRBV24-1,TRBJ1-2,ATSDRTARGDYDYT
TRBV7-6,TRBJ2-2,ASSNPANTGELF
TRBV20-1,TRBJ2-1,SPTSGGNYNEQF
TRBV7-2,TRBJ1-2,ASSRGQGYGYT
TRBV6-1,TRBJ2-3,ASSDYRDSGTDTQY
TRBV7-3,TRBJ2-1,ASSLTWGAEQF
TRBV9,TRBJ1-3,ASSDLPPQGNTIY
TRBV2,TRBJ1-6,ARGQGNSPLH
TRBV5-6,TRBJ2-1,ASSWVGGGANNEQF
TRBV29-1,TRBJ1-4,SAAPVSFGEKLF
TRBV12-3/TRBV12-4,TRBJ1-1,ASRRTTGWGTEAF
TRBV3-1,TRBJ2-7,ASSQDLVVGGYEQY
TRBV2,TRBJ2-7,ASSPMGFRGEQY
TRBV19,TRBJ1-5,ASSPGQGASSSRNQPQH
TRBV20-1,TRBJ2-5,SASGAQRYQETQY
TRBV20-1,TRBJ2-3,SARDWERGWADTQY
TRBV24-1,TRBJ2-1,ATSVGITSEQF
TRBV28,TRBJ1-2,ASMASKNYGYT
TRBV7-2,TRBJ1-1,ASSWRQATEAF
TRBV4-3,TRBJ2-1,ASSQELEGLRSYNEQF
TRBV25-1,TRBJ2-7,ASSELGESSYEQY
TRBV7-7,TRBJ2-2,ASKELENTGELF
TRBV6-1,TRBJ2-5,ASSFGVERRETQY
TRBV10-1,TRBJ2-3,ASSEASGSRTQY